A single T cell receptor beta chain is shown here with its context. The antigen remains unidentified. The data are from a study of cytomegalovirus exposure and HLA in healthy donors. Study-wide results and caveats: TCR beta sequences numbering some 17,000 were associated with HLA alleles at 0.05 false discovery rate in a later analysis. Evidence from a later analysis indicated that most CMV-associated TCR beta chains looked HLA-restricted. Reports state that TCR beta sequences accurately predicted most subjects' HLA-A and HLA-B alleles.

The CDR3 is made up of 16 amino acids. Trimming removed 0 bases from V and 6 bases from J; junction bases left unmatched: 8. Germline CDR1 reads LGHNA; CDR2 reads YSLEER. The PCR contained 60 Vbeta and 13 Jbeta primers. Assay used: immunoSEQ multiplex PCR; TCRdb lists only in-frame clones, some missing. The table includes 150,000 to 160,000 clones, approximately 82% detected once. The chain uses TRBV4-3 and TRBJ2-7; 10 nucleotides align to TRBD2. The source is a woman in her forties or fifties in good health and CMV-seropositive. Sequencing was done on a sample of PBMCs. The CDR3 DNA is TGCGCCAGCAGCCAAGATTGGGCTAGCGGGGGTGGCGAGCAGTACTTC. Protein: CASSQDWASGGGEQYF.